A selection of T cell receptor beta chains follows, all from one sample in a study of cytomegalovirus exposure and HLA in healthy donors. Measured with immunoSEQ multiplex PCR; TCRdb has only the in-frame clones, and not every one. This sample has 110,000 to 150,000 clones, with around 79% found just once. The sample taken for sequencing was PBMCs. The receptors come from a man aged 18-30 years in good health and CMV-seronegative. Both conserved end residues are part of each CDR3. The order of the fields is J gene, V gene, D gene, CDR3 length, clone size, CDR3 DNA, CDR3 protein. A D gene is named only where the DNA matches it firmly. Size values are once, few and many counts, or a class for expanded clones, and some rows have none.

TRBJ1-1	TRBV27	.	17	.	TGTGCCAGCAGTTTACGAGGGAGGGTGGGGATGAACACTGAAGCTTTCTTT	CASSLRGRVGMNTEAFF
TRBJ1-2	TRBV13	TRBD1	17	once	TGTGCCAGCAGCTTGGCCCCGACGACAGGGGGCGTGAGGGGCTACACCTTC	CASSLAPTTGGVRGYTF
TRBJ2-7	TRBV7-3	TRBD1	14	.	TGTGCCAGCAGCTCCGGGACAGGGGAGAGAGAGCAGTACTTC	CASSSGTGEREQYF
TRBJ2-2	TRBV2	TRBD1	14	.	TGTGCCAGCAGTGTAAAGACAGGGTACGGGGAGCTGTTTTTT	CASSVKTGYGELFF
TRBJ1-1	TRBV5-6	.	15	.	TGTGCCAGCAGCCTTCACACAGGTTTGAACACTGAAGCTTTCTTT	CASSLHTGLNTEAFF
TRBJ1-6	TRBV5-4	TRBD1	15	.	TGTGCCAGCAGCTTGGAGGGGACAGGGATCTCACCCCTCCACTTT	CASSLEGTGISPLHF
TRBJ2-3	TRBV27	.	16	.	TGTGCCAGCAGTTCCCGGGGTGGACCCGCCTCAGATACGCAGTATTTT	CASSSRGGPASDTQYF
TRBJ2-3	TRBV4-1	TRBD1	14	.	TGCGCCAGCAGCCAAAACAGGGGCGCAGATACGCAGTATTTT	CASSQNRGADTQYF
TRBJ1-2	TRBV30	.	19	.	TGTGCCTGGAGTGTGCCCCCGGACAGCGAGCAGGGAATTAACTATGGCTACACCTTC	CAWSVPPDSEQGINYGYTF
TRBJ1-1	TRBV6-5	TRBD1	13	few	TGTGCCAGCAGCGGACAGGGGGCGTGGGGAGCTTTCTTT	CASSGQGAWGAFF
TRBJ1-2	TRBV6-1	TRBD1	15	.	TGTGCCAGCAGTGCCCGGACAGGGTCCCACTATGGCTACACCTTC	CASSARTGSHYGYTF
TRBJ2-7	TRBV6-6	TRBD1	15	.	TGTGCCAGCAGTTACCCCCGGGACAGGGGTTACGAGCAGTACTTC	CASSYPRDRGYEQYF
TRBJ1-3	TRBV18	.	12	.	TGTGCCAGCTCACCCCAGGGAAACACCATATATTTT	CASSPQGNTIYF
TRBJ1-6	TRBV9	.	18	once	TGTGCCAGCAGCGTAGCTACGGGGTACGATCCTGAGGATTCACCCCTCCACTTT	CASSVATGYDPEDSPLHF
TRBJ2-7	TRBV30	.	13	.	TGTGCCTGGAGTGTACTAGGGGGTAACGAGCAGTACTTC	CAWSVLGGNEQYF
TRBJ2-6	TRBV4-1	TRBD1	19	.	TGCGCCAGCAGCCAAGGTGAGGGGGCGCACAGGACTGGGGCCAACGTCCTGACTTTC	CASSQGEGAHRTGANVLTF
TRBJ2-3	TRBV5-1	.	16	.	TGCGCCAGCAGCAAGGGGCTATTCGGGAGCACAGATACGCAGTATTTT	CASSKGLFGSTDTQYF
TRBJ2-7	TRBV4-2	TRBD2	16	few	TGTGCCAGCAGCCAAGAACCAGCGGGGGAGTCCTACGAGCAGTACTTC	CASSQEPAGESYEQYF
TRBJ1-2	TRBV6-5	.	13	.	TGTGCCAGCAGCTCCTTTGGGGGCTGCGGCTACACCTTC	CASSSFGGCGYTF
TRBJ2-1	TRBV29-1	.	14	.	TGCAGCGTTGAAGGCGCAGACAGCTACAATGAGCAGTTCTTC	CSVEGADSYNEQFF
TRBJ1-3	TRBV6-1	.	15	.	TGTGCCAGCAGTGCATCAGGGGTGAAGGGAAACACCATATATTTT	CASSASGVKGNTIYF
TRBJ2-2	TRBV14	TRBD1	16	.	TGTGCCAGCAGCCAAGTGGGCAGGGGGCGTACCGGGGAGCTGTTTTTT	CASSQVGRGRTGELFF
TRBJ2-7	TRBV5-1	TRBD1	13	.	TGCGCCAGCAGTCGGGACAGGGGCGACGAGCAGTACTTC	CASSRDRGDEQYF
TRBJ2-1	TRBV27	TRBD1	13	few	TGTGCCAGCAGTTGGGACAGGGGGGGTTCTCAGTTCTTC	CASSWDRGGSQFF
TRBJ1-4	TRBV6-1	.	13	.	TGTGCCACCGAGGGTTTAGCTAATGAAAAACTGTTTTTT	CATEGLANEKLFF
TRBJ2-7	TRBV7-8	.	15	.	TGTGCCAGCAGCTTGCTTGACACTCTAACCTACGAGCAGTACTTC	CASSLLDTLTYEQYF
TRBJ2-5	TRBV25-1	.	12	.	TGTGCCAGCAGTGAACTGGGCGAGACCCAGTACTTC	CASSELGETQYF
TRBJ1-1	TRBV7-9	.	14	.	TGTGCCAGCAGCTTAGTAAGGGGACAAGGTGAAGCTTTCTTT	CASSLVRGQGEAFF
TRBJ1-1	TRBV4-2	TRBD1	13	.	TGTGCCAGCAACGCACAGGGGGGCACTGAAGCTTTCTTT	CASNAQGGTEAFF
TRBJ2-7	TRBV6-5	TRBD2	13	.	TGTGCCAGCAGTTACGTTGCGGGAGCGGCGCAGTACTTC	CASSYVAGAAQYF
TRBJ2-1	TRBV4-3	.	17	once	TGCGCCAGCAGCCAAGTATGGGGGCTAGCCGCCTACAATGAGCAGTTCTTC	CASSQVWGLAAYNEQFF
TRBJ2-5	TRBV6-5	.	14	.	TGTGCCAGCAGTACAGGGCACAACAGAGAGACCCAGTACTTC	CASSTGHNRETQYF
TRBJ2-5	TRBV18	.	16	.	TGTGCCAGCTCACGGGAAGGCCAGGGACAACGGAAGACCCAGTACTTC	CASSREGQGQRKTQYF
TRBJ2-7	TRBV7-2	.	15	.	TGTGCCAGCAGCTTAGAGTCGGGAATCCGGGAGGAGCAGTACTTC	CASSLESGIREEQYF
TRBJ1-2	TRBV9	.	13	.	TGTGCCAGCAGCGCAGACAGTGGGAATGGCTACACCTTC	CASSADSGNGYTF
TRBJ1-1	TRBV9	TRBD1	17	.	TGTGCCAGCAGCCTCCGGGACAGGGGCGAACGGGGCGCTGAAGCTTTCTTT	CASSLRDRGERGAEAFF
TRBJ1-4	TRBV5-4	TRBD1	15	few	TGTGCCAGCAGCAAGCAGGGGGTTGAGGGTGAAAAACTGTTTTTT	CASSKQGVEGEKLFF
TRBJ2-3	TRBV6-5	.	14	.	TGTGCCAGCAGTCAAAGGGGCGGCACAGATACGCAGTATTTT	CASSQRGGTDTQYF
TRBJ1-1	TRBV14	.	15	once	TGTGCCAGCAGCCAACTTCAGGGGTTGAGCACTGAAGCTTTCTTT	CASSQLQGLSTEAFF
TRBJ1-1	TRBV5-1	.	15	.	TGCGCCAGCAGCTTGGCAGGTGACGCGAACACTGAAGCTTTCTTT	CASSLAGDANTEAFF
TRBJ2-3	TRBV6-1	TRBD1	13	once	TGTGCCAGCCGGGACAGGGGGAGAGATACGCAGTATTTT	CASRDRGRDTQYF
TRBJ1-1	TRBV10-3	.	15	.	TGTGCCATCAGATTACAGCTCACAGGGAGCTCTGAAGCTTTCTTT	CAIRLQLTGSSEAFF